The 14 T cell receptor beta chains listed next were all sequenced from one sample in a study of cytomegalovirus exposure and HLA in healthy donors. 60 Vbeta and 13 Jbeta primers were used in PCR. Profiling relied on immunoSEQ multiplex PCR, and the TCRdb table lists in-frame clones only, not all of them. The sample records about 190,000 clones, roughly four fifths being singletons. Sequenced sample: PBMCs. These TCRs come from a woman aged 18-29 years in good health and CMV-seronegative.

The V gene is TRBV5-4, the J gene TRBJ2-7, with D possibly being TRBD1 (6 bases). CDR3 size: 14 residues. Trimming pared 1 base from V and 5 bases from J, leaving 13 bases between. CDR1 and CDR2 from the germline V gene are SGHNT and YYREEE (reference sequence). CDR3 amino acids: CASSLSFRGHEQYF. CDR3 nucleotides: TGTGCCAGCAGCTTGTCATTCAGGGGCCACGAGCAGTACTTC.

Worth noting for this clone: A read error may produce the germline difference seen at one junction end. V usage is TRBV27 and J usage is TRBJ2-1; D might be TRBD1 (5 bases). Germline V CDR1 and CDR2: MNHEY, SMNVEV (reference sequence). This CDR3 has 11 amino acids. Here the CDR3 reads CASSLGAGWLF. In nucleotides, the CDR3 is TGTGCCAGCAGTTTAGGGGCAGGCTGGCTCTTC.

The chain joins TRBV5-1 to TRBJ2-1; maybe TRBD2 (5 bases). Trimming removed 0 bases from V and 3 bases from J, with 10 bases in between. CDR3 length: 15 amino acids. Germline V gives CDR1 SGHRS, CDR2 YFSETQ. This CDR3 is CASSLDLSGYNEQFF. CDR3 nucleotide sequence: TGCGCCAGCAGCTTGGACCTAAGCGGCTACAATGAGCAGTTCTTC. Full variable domain (outside the CDR3, taken from reference TRBV5-1 and TRBJ2-1): KAGVTQTPRYLIKTRGQQVTLSCSPISGHRSVSWYQQTPGQGLQFLFEYFSETQRNKGNFPGRFSGRQFSNSRSEMNVSTLELGDSALYLCASSLDLSGYNEQFFGPGTRLTVL.

CDR3 region: CASSIDPGQGHEQYF. The CDR3 DNA reads as TGTGCCAGTAGTATAGACCCGGGACAGGGCCACGAGCAGTACTTC. J is TRBJ2-7 and V is TRBV19, with TRBD1 identical over 9 bases. This CDR3 region has 15 residues. Germline CDR1 reads LNHDA; CDR2 reads SQIVND (reference sequence). The J segment lost 5 bases and the V segment lost 0 bases, leaving 5 bases of the junction unmatched.

In the case of this clone: An end of the junction does not agree with germline; a read error may underlie this. V usage is TRBV7-9 and J usage is TRBJ2-7, with a tentative D call TRBD2 (6 bases). CDR1 and CDR2 from the germline V gene are SEHNR and FQNEAQ (reference sequence). The CDR3 has 15 amino acids. The CDR3 DNA is TGTTCCAGCAGCTTAGATCGGGGGAGCTCCTACGAGCAGTACTTC. It specifies CSSSLDRGSSYEQYF.

This chain uses TRBV29-1 with TRBJ1-2; tentatively, D is TRBD1 (5 bases). CDR1 and CDR2 (germline): SQVTM, ANQGSEA. V was trimmed by 1 base and J by 6 bases, leaving 12 bases between them. The CDR3 sequence is 13 residues long. The DNA of the CDR3 is TGCAGCGTTGAAGCGTGGGGGGAGGATGGCTACACCTTC. Encoded protein: CSVEAWGEDGYTF.

This rearrangement joins TRBV18 to TRBJ1-4, with D maybe TRBD1 (5 bases). Per the germline V gene, CDR1 is KGHSH and CDR2 is LQKENI. The ends were cut back, 3 bases at V and 1 base at J, with 6 bases in the middle. The CDR3 covers 14 residues. The DNA for the CDR3 is TGTGCCAGCTCACCGGGGGGAACTAATGAAAAACTGTTTTTT. Its translation is CASSPGGTNEKLFF.

The chain carries TRBV5-1 and TRBJ1-6; possible D gene TRBD1, 5 bases. This CDR3 comprises 17 residues. V was pared by 1 base and J by 3 bases, with 14 bases between. Looked up from germline, CDR1 is SGHRS and CDR2 is YFSETQ. The CDR3 spells CASSLNPAGNYNSPLHF. DNA for the CDR3: TGCGCCAGCAGCTTGAATCCGGCAGGGAACTATAATTCACCCCTCCACTTT.

CDR3 residues: CAIGKGGGKVHSRSTDTQYF. CDR3 sequence (DNA): TGTGCCATCGGGAAAGGAGGAGGGAAGGTCCATTCTCGCAGCACAGATACGCAGTATTTT. The rearrangement uses TRBV10-3 and TRBJ2-3, with TRBD2 as a possible D gene (6 bases). CDR3 length equals 20 residues. The ends were cut back, 8 bases at V and 0 bases at J, with 30 bases in the middle. Germline CDR1 is ENHRY and CDR2 is SYGVKD.

The chain links TRBV19 to TRBJ1-1, with D possibly TRBD1 on 5 matching bases. The CDR3 spans 14 residues. Germline-derived CDR1 and CDR2 are LNHDA and SQIVND (reference sequence). V dropped 2 bases and J dropped 5 bases, with 12 bases sitting between them. The CDR3 spells CASSISQGFTEAFF. As DNA, the CDR3 is TGTGCCAGTAGTATATCCCAGGGATTTACTGAAGCTTTCTTT. The complete variable domain, with remaining parts taken from reference TRBV19 and TRBJ1-1, reads DGGITQSPKYLFRKEGQNVTLSCEQNLNHDAMYWYRQDPGQGLRLIYYSQIVNDFQKGDIAEGYSVSREKKESFPLTVTSAQKNPTAFYLCASSISQGFTEAFFGQGTRLTVV.

The genes are TRBV6-1 and TRBJ1-1; 7 positions agree with TRBD1. This CDR3 is 15 amino acids long. The germline CDR1 and CDR2 sequences are MNHNS and SASEGT. Losses at the gene ends were 5 bases for V and 1 base for J; bases not matched to a gene: 7. The CDR3 coding sequence is TGTGCCAGCAGTACTGCCGGGACAGAGAACACTGAAGCTTTCTTT. It yields the protein CASSTAGTENTEAFF.

In this sample, this clone turned up once. V usage is TRBV6-5 and J usage is TRBJ2-4; D is undetermined. CDR1 is MNHEY, CDR2 SVGAGI, per germline. CDR3 length: 15 residues. V was pared by 2 bases and J by 6 bases, with 14 bases between. This chain's CDR3 is CASSYDSNWRNIQYF. The CDR3 nucleotides are TGTGCCAGCAGTTACGACTCCAATTGGCGAAACATTCAGTACTTC.

The sample holds one count of this clone. The CDR3 DNA follows: TGTGCCACCAGCAGAGGGGGGGTAAGCTCCTACGAGCAGTACTTC. Residues: CATSRGGVSSYEQYF. The rearrangement links TRBV15 to TRBJ2-7, with a weak D call TRBD2 (6 bases). The germline V gene encodes CDR1 LNHNV and CDR2 YYDKDF (reference sequence). This CDR3 contains 15 residues. Deletions cut 1 base from V and 0 bases from J, with 10 bases between.

CDR3 DNA sequence: TGTGCCAGCAGCCAAGGAGTAGACACTAGCGGTCTCCAAGGGGTCACCGGGGAGCTGTTTTTT. Translated, it gives CASSQGVDTSGLQGVTGELFF. The genes are TRBV4-2 and TRBJ2-2; 8 nucleotides match TRBD2. The CDR3 covers 21 residues. Per germline, CDR1 LGHNA and CDR2 YNFKEQ. V gave up 1 base and J gave up 4 bases; unmatched junction bases: 20.